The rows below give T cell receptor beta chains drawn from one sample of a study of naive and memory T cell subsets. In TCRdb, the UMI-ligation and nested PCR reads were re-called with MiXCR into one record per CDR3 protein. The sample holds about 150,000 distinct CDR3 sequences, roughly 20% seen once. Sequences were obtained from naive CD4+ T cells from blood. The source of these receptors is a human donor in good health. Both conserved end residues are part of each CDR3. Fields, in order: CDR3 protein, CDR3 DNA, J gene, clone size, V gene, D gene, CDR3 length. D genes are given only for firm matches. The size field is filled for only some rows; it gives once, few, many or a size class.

CDR3 protein: CASSPMLRQTIMSSYEQYF; CDR3 DNA: TGCGCCAGCAGCCCCATGTTAAGACAGACGATTATGAGCTCCTACGAGCAGTACTTC; J gene: TRBJ2-7; clone size: few; V gene: TRBV4-1; D gene: NA; CDR3 length: 19
CDR3 protein: CASSKNGGGYTF; CDR3 DNA: TGTGCCAGCAGTAAAAATGGGGGTGGCTACACCTTC; J gene: TRBJ1-2; clone size: NA; V gene: TRBV27; D gene: NA; CDR3 length: 12
CDR3 protein: CASNALADYEQYF; CDR3 DNA: TGTGCCAGCAATGCCCTAGCGGACTACGAGCAGTACTTC; J gene: TRBJ2-7; clone size: many; V gene: TRBV28; D gene: TRBD2; CDR3 length: 13
CDR3 protein: CASSLKGSLKTRNEQFF; CDR3 DNA: TGTGCCAGCAGTTTAAAGGGTTCCCTGAAAACTCGCAATGAGCAGTTCTTC; J gene: TRBJ2-1; clone size: few; V gene: TRBV6-6; D gene: NA; CDR3 length: 17
CDR3 protein: CAISEGQGSISYEQYF; CDR3 DNA: TGTGCCATCAGTGAGGGACAGGGATCTATCTCCTACGAGCAGTACTTC; J gene: TRBJ2-7; clone size: many; V gene: TRBV10-3; D gene: TRBD1; CDR3 length: 16
CDR3 protein: CASSLAYQNQPQHF; CDR3 DNA: TGTGCCAGCAGCTTAGCGTACCAAAATCAGCCCCAGCATTTT; J gene: TRBJ1-5; clone size: NA; V gene: TRBV7-9; D gene: NA; CDR3 length: 14
CDR3 protein: CASSLGPRSYNSPLHF; CDR3 DNA: TGTGCCAGCAGCTTAGGCCCACGCTCCTATAATTCACCCCTCCACTTT; J gene: TRBJ1-6; clone size: NA; V gene: TRBV7-2; D gene: NA; CDR3 length: 16
CDR3 protein: CASSEYSTSGNNEQFF; CDR3 DNA: TGTGCCAGCAGTGAATATTCGACTAGCGGGAACAATGAGCAGTTCTTC; J gene: TRBJ2-1; clone size: few; V gene: TRBV25-1; D gene: TRBD2; CDR3 length: 16
CDR3 protein: CASSQSPSPSYEQYF; CDR3 DNA: TGCGCCAGCAGCCAATCCCCCTCCCCCTCCTACGAGCAGTACTTC; J gene: TRBJ2-7; clone size: NA; V gene: TRBV5-1; D gene: NA; CDR3 length: 15
CDR3 protein: CASSLSDGDTDTQYF; CDR3 DNA: TGTGCCAGCAGCTTATCTGACGGGGACACAGATACGCAGTATTTT; J gene: TRBJ2-3; clone size: few; V gene: TRBV11-2; D gene: NA; CDR3 length: 15
CDR3 protein: CASSYPWGTEAFF; CDR3 DNA: TGTGCCAGCAGTTACCCCTGGGGGACTGAAGCTTTCTTT; J gene: TRBJ1-1; clone size: few; V gene: TRBV6-2/TRBV6-3; D gene: NA; CDR3 length: 13
CDR3 protein: CASSLSRGKGNQPQHF; CDR3 DNA: TGTGCCAGCAGTTTATCGCGGGGGAAGGGCAATCAGCCCCAGCATTTT; J gene: TRBJ1-5; clone size: NA; V gene: TRBV28; D gene: NA; CDR3 length: 16
CDR3 protein: CASSYSRGLRGSYTEAFF; CDR3 DNA: TGTGCCAGCAGTTACTCGAGAGGCCTCCGGGGGTCGTACACTGAAGCTTTCTTT; J gene: TRBJ1-1; clone size: few; V gene: TRBV6-2/TRBV6-3; D gene: NA; CDR3 length: 18
CDR3 protein: CASTTGNQPQHF; CDR3 DNA: TGTGCCAGCACTACGGGAAATCAGCCCCAGCATTTT; J gene: TRBJ1-5; clone size: many; V gene: TRBV12-3/TRBV12-4; D gene: NA; CDR3 length: 12
CDR3 protein: CASSSDFSHEQYF; CDR3 DNA: TGTGCCAGCAGCTCGGACTTTTCCCACGAGCAGTACTTC; J gene: TRBJ2-7; clone size: NA; V gene: TRBV7-6; D gene: NA; CDR3 length: 13
CDR3 protein: CASSARLAGVRPDTQYF; CDR3 DNA: TGTGCCAGCAGCGCCAGACTAGCGGGAGTCCGCCCAGATACGCAGTATTTT; J gene: TRBJ2-3; clone size: few; V gene: TRBV9; D gene: TRBD2; CDR3 length: 17
CDR3 protein: CASSLVGELFF; CDR3 DNA: TGTGCCAGCAGTTTGGTCGGGGAGCTGTTTTTT; J gene: TRBJ2-2; clone size: NA; V gene: TRBV28; D gene: NA; CDR3 length: 11
CDR3 protein: CASSLRVARLNTEAFF; CDR3 DNA: TGTGCCAGCAGTTTAAGAGTCGCCAGATTGAACACTGAAGCTTTCTTT; J gene: TRBJ1-1; clone size: few; V gene: TRBV12-3/TRBV12-4; D gene: NA; CDR3 length: 16
CDR3 protein: CASSPRRGENTIYF; CDR3 DNA: TGCGCCAGCAGCCCCAGGAGGGGGGAAAACACCATATATTTT; J gene: TRBJ1-3; clone size: many; V gene: TRBV4-1; D gene: NA; CDR3 length: 14
CDR3 protein: CSGLVGTQGETQYF; CDR3 DNA: TGCAGCGGGCTCGTCGGGACCCAAGGGGAGACCCAGTACTTC; J gene: TRBJ2-5; clone size: few; V gene: TRBV29-1; D gene: NA; CDR3 length: 14
CDR3 protein: CASSSGPGNEQFF; CDR3 DNA: TGTGCCAGCAGCTCGGGCCCTGGAAATGAGCAGTTCTTC; J gene: TRBJ2-1; clone size: few; V gene: TRBV5-5; D gene: NA; CDR3 length: 13
CDR3 protein: CSASDPDGLSTDTQYF; CDR3 DNA: TGCAGTGCTTCGGACCCGGACGGTCTTAGCACAGATACGCAGTATTTT; J gene: TRBJ2-3; clone size: NA; V gene: TRBV20-1; D gene: NA; CDR3 length: 16
CDR3 protein: CASRGATRLEQYF; CDR3 DNA: TGTGCCAGCCGTGGTGCCACTCGGTTGGAGCAGTACTTC; J gene: TRBJ2-7; clone size: few; V gene: TRBV28; D gene: NA; CDR3 length: 13
CDR3 protein: CASSRTSGRSYEQYF; CDR3 DNA: TGTGCCAGCAGTCGGACTAGCGGGAGAAGCTACGAGCAGTACTTC; J gene: TRBJ2-7; clone size: NA; V gene: TRBV3-1; D gene: TRBD2; CDR3 length: 15
CDR3 protein: CSARPRGLAGASGETQYF; CDR3 DNA: TGCAGTGCTAGACCCCGAGGACTAGCGGGAGCCTCGGGAGAGACCCAGTACTTC; J gene: TRBJ2-5; clone size: NA; V gene: TRBV20-1; D gene: TRBD2; CDR3 length: 18
CDR3 protein: CASNAGRVENIQYF; CDR3 DNA: TGTGCCAGCAACGCGGGAAGGGTTGAAAACATTCAGTACTTC; J gene: TRBJ2-4; clone size: NA; V gene: TRBV12-3/TRBV12-4; D gene: NA; CDR3 length: 14
CDR3 protein: CATRTAARDTQYF; CDR3 DNA: TGTGCCACCCGGACAGCTGCGAGAGATACGCAGTATTTT; J gene: TRBJ2-3; clone size: few; V gene: TRBV7-9; D gene: NA; CDR3 length: 13
CDR3 protein: CSAVDTGTANTEAFF; CDR3 DNA: TGCAGTGCTGTCGACACCGGGACAGCGAACACTGAAGCTTTCTTT; J gene: TRBJ1-1; clone size: few; V gene: TRBV20-1; D gene: TRBD1; CDR3 length: 15
CDR3 protein: CASSVASQGPISGANVLTF; CDR3 DNA: TGTGCCAGCAGCGTAGCTTCGCAGGGACCGATATCTGGGGCCAACGTCCTGACTTTC; J gene: TRBJ2-6; clone size: NA; V gene: TRBV9; D gene: NA; CDR3 length: 19
CDR3 protein: CSAHRVSGNEKLFF; CDR3 DNA: TGCAGTGCTCACAGGGTGTCGGGTAATGAAAAACTGTTTTTT; J gene: TRBJ1-4; clone size: NA; V gene: TRBV20-1; D gene: NA; CDR3 length: 14
CDR3 protein: CASSSWGGGRDQPQHF; CDR3 DNA: TGTGCCAGCAGCTCATGGGGTGGGGGCCGTGATCAGCCCCAGCATTTT; J gene: TRBJ1-5; clone size: NA; V gene: TRBV7-9; D gene: NA; CDR3 length: 16
CDR3 protein: CASSQGQGDHEQYF; CDR3 DNA: TGCGCCAGCAGCCAGGGACAGGGGGATCACGAGCAGTACTTC; J gene: TRBJ2-7; clone size: NA; V gene: TRBV5-1; D gene: TRBD1; CDR3 length: 14
CDR3 protein: CASSLFPLARGGNQPQHF; CDR3 DNA: TGTGCCAGCAGCCTTTTCCCTCTCGCCCGGGGAGGCAATCAGCCCCAGCATTTT; J gene: TRBJ1-5; clone size: NA; V gene: TRBV27; D gene: NA; CDR3 length: 18
CDR3 protein: CASRALRAGVYEQYF; CDR3 DNA: TGTGCCAGTAGGGCTCTGCGAGCGGGAGTGTACGAGCAGTACTTC; J gene: TRBJ2-7; clone size: few; V gene: TRBV19; D gene: TRBD2; CDR3 length: 15
CDR3 protein: CASSYSWGSGNTIYF; CDR3 DNA: TGTGCCAGCAGTTACTCCTGGGGCTCTGGAAACACCATATATTTT; J gene: TRBJ1-3; clone size: NA; V gene: TRBV6-5; D gene: NA; CDR3 length: 15
CDR3 protein: CASSLLTGELFF; CDR3 DNA: TGTGCCAGCAGTTTATTGACCGGGGAGCTGTTTTTT; J gene: TRBJ2-2; clone size: NA; V gene: TRBV28; D gene: NA; CDR3 length: 12
CDR3 protein: CASSARPGTGKNYEQYF; CDR3 DNA: TGTGCCAGCAGCGCACGACCCGGGACAGGGAAGAACTACGAGCAGTACTTC; J gene: TRBJ2-7; clone size: few; V gene: TRBV9; D gene: TRBD1; CDR3 length: 17
CDR3 protein: CASSPQHSSYNEQFF; CDR3 DNA: TGTGCCAGCAGCCCCCAACACAGTTCCTACAATGAGCAGTTCTTC; J gene: TRBJ2-1; clone size: NA; V gene: TRBV3-1; D gene: NA; CDR3 length: 15
CDR3 protein: CASSQGSQETQYF; CDR3 DNA: TGTGCCAGCTCACAGGGATCCCAAGAGACCCAGTACTTC; J gene: TRBJ2-5; clone size: NA; V gene: TRBV18; D gene: NA; CDR3 length: 13
CDR3 protein: CASSLPGLANEQFF; CDR3 DNA: TGTGCCAGCAGTCTTCCGGGTCTAGCTAATGAGCAGTTCTTC; J gene: TRBJ2-1; clone size: NA; V gene: TRBV25-1; D gene: NA; CDR3 length: 14
CDR3 protein: CASSLPDRGLNTEAFF; CDR3 DNA: TGCGCCAGCAGCCTGCCCGACAGGGGCCTTAACACTGAAGCTTTCTTT; J gene: TRBJ1-1; clone size: NA; V gene: TRBV5-1; D gene: TRBD1; CDR3 length: 16
CDR3 protein: CASSYLGASKSVGNQPQHF; CDR3 DNA: TGTGCCAGCAGTTACTTGGGGGCCTCTAAGTCGGTTGGCAATCAGCCCCAGCATTTT; J gene: TRBJ1-5; clone size: NA; V gene: TRBV6-2/TRBV6-3; D gene: NA; CDR3 length: 19
CDR3 protein: CSVGHRGREAYEQYF; CDR3 DNA: TGCAGCGTTGGCCACAGGGGGCGTGAGGCCTACGAGCAGTACTTC; J gene: TRBJ2-7; clone size: many; V gene: TRBV29-1; D gene: TRBD1; CDR3 length: 15
CDR3 protein: CSARVGGQGASQPQHF; CDR3 DNA: TGCAGTGCTAGAGTCGGGGGACAGGGGGCAAGTCAGCCCCAGCATTTT; J gene: TRBJ1-5; clone size: NA; V gene: TRBV20-1; D gene: TRBD1; CDR3 length: 16
CDR3 protein: CASSQDARREAFF; CDR3 DNA: TGCGCCAGCAGCCAAGATGCAAGGCGAGAAGCTTTCTTT; J gene: TRBJ1-1; clone size: NA; V gene: TRBV4-1; D gene: NA; CDR3 length: 13
CDR3 protein: CASSYGQGASNQPQHF; CDR3 DNA: TGTGCCAGCAGTTACGGGCAGGGGGCGAGCAATCAGCCCCAGCATTTT; J gene: TRBJ1-5; clone size: many; V gene: TRBV6-2/TRBV6-3; D gene: TRBD1; CDR3 length: 16
CDR3 protein: CASLLAGDADTQYF; CDR3 DNA: TGTGCCAGCTTACTAGCGGGAGACGCAGATACGCAGTATTTT; J gene: TRBJ2-3; clone size: NA; V gene: TRBV6-1; D gene: TRBD2; CDR3 length: 14
CDR3 protein: CAIGWSAGGSHEQYF; CDR3 DNA: TGTGCCATAGGGTGGAGTGCGGGAGGCTCCCACGAGCAGTACTTC; J gene: TRBJ2-7; clone size: NA; V gene: TRBV10-3; D gene: TRBD2; CDR3 length: 15